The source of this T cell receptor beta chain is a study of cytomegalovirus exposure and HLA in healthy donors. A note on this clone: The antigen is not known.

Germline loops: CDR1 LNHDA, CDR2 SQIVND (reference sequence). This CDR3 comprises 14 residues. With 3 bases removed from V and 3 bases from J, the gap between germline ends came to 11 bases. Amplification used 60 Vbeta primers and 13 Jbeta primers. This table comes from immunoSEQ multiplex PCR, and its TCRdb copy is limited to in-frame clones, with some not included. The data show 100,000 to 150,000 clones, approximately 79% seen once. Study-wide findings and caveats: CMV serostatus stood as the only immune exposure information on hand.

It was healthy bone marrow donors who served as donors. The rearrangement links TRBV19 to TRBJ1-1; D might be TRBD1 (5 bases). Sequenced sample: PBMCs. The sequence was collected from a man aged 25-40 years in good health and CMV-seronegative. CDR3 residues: CASSIQGRDTEAFF. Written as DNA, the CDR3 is TGTGCCAGTAGTATCCAGGGAAGGGACACTGAAGCTTTCTTT. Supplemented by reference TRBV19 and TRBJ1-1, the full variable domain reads DGGITQSPKYLFRKEGQNVTLSCEQNLNHDAMYWYRQDPGQGLRLIYYSQIVNDFQKGDIAEGYSVSREKKESFPLTVTSAQKNPTAFYLCASSIQGRDTEAFFGQGTRLTVV.